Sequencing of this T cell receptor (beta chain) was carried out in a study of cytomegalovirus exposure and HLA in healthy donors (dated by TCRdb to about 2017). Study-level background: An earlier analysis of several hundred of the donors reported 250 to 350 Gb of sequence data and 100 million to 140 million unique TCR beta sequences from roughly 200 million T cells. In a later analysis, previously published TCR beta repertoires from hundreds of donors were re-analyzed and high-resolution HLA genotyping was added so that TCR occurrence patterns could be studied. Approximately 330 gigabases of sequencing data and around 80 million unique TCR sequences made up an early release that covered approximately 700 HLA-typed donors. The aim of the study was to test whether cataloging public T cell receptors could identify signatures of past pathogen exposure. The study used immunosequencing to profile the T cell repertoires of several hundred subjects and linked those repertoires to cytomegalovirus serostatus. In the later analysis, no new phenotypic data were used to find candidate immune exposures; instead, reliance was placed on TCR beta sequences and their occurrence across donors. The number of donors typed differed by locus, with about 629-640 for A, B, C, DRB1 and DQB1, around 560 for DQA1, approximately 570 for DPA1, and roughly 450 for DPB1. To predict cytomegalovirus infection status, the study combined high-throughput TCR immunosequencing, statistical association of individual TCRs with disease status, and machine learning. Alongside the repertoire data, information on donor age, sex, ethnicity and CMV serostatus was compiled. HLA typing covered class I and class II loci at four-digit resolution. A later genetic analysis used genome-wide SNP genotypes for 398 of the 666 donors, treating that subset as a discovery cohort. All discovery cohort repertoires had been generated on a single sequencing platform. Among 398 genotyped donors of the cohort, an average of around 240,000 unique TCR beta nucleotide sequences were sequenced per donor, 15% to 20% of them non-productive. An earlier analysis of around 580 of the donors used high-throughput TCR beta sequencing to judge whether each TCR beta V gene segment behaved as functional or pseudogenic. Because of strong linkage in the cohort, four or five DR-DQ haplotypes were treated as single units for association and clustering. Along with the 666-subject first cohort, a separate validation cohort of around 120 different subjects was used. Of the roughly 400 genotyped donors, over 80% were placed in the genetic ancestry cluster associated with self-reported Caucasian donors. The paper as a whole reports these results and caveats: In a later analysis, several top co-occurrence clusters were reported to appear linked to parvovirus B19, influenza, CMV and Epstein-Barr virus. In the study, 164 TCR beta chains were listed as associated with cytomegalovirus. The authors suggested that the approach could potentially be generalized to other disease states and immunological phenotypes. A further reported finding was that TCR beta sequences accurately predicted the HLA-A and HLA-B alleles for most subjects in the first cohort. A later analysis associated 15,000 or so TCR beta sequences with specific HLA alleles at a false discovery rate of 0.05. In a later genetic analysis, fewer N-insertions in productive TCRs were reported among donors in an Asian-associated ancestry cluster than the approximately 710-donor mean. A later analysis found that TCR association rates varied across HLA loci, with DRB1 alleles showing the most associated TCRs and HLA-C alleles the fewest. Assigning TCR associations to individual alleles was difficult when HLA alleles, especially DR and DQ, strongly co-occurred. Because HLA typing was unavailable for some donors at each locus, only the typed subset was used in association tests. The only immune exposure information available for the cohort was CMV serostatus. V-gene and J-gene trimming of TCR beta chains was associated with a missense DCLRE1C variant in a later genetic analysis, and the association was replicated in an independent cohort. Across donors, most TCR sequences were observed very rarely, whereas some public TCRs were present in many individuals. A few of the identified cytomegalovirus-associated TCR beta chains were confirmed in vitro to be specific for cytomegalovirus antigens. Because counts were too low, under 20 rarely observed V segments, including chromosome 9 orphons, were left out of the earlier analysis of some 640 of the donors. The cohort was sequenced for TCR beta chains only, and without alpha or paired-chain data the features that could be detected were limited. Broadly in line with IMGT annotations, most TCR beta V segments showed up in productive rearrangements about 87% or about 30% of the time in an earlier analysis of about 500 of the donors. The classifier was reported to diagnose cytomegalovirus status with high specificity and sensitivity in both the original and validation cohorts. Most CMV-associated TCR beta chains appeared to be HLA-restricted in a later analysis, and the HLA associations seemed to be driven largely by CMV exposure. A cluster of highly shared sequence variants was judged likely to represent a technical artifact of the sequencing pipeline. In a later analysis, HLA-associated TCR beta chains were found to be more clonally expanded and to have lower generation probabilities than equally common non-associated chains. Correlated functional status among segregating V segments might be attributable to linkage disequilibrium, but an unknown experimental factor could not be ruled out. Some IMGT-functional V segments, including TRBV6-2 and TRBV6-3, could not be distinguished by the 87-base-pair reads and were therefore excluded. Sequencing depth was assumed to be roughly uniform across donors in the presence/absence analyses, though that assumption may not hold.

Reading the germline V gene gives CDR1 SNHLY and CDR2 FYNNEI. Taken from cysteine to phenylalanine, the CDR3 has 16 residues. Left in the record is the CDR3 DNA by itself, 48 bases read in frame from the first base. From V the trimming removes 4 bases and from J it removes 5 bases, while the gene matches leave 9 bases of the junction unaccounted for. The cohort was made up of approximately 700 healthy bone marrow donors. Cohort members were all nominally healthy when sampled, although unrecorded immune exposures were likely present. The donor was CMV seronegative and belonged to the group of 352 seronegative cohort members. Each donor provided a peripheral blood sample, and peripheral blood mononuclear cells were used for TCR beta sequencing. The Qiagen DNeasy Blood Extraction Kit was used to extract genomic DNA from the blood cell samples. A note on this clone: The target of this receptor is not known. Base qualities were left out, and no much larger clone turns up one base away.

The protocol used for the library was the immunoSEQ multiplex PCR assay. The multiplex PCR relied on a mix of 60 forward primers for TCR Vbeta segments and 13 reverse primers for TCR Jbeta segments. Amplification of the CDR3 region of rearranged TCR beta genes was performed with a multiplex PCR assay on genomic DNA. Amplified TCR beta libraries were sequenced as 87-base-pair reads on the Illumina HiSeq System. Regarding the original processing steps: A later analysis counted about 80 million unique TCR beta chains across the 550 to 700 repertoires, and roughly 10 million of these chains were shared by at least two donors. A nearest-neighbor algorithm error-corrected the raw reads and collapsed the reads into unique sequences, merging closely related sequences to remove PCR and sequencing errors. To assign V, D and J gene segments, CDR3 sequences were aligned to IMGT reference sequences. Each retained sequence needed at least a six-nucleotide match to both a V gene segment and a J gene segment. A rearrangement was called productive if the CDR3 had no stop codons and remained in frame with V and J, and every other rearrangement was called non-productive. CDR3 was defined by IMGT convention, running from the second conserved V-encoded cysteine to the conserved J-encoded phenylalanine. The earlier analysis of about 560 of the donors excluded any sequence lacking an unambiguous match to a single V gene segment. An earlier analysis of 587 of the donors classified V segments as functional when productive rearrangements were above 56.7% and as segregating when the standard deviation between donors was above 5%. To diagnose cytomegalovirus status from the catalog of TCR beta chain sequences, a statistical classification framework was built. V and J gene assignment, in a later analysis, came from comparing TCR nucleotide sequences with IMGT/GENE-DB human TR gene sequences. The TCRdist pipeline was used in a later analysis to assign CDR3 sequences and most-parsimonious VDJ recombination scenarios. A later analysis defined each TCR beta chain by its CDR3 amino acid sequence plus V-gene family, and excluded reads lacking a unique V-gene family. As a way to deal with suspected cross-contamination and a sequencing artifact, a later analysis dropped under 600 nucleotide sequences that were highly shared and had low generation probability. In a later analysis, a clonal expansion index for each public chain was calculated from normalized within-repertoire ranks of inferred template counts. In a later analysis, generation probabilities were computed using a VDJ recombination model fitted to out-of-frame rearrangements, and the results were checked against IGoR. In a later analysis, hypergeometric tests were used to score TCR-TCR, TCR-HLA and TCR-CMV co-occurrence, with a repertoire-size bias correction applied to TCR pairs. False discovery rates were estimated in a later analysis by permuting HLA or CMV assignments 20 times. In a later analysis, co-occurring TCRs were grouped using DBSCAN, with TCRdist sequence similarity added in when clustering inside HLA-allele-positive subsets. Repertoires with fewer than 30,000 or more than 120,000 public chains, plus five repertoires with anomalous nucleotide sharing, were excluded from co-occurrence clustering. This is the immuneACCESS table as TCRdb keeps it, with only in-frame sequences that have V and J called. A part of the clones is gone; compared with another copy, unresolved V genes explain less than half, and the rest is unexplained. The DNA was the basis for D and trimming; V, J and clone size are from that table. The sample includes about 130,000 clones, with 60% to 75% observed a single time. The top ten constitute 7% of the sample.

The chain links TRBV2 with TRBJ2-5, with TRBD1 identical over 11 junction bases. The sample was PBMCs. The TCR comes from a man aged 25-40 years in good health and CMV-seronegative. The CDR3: CASSGGDRGTWETQYF. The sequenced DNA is TGTGCCAGCAGTGGGGGGGACAGGGGGACATGGGAGACCCAGTACTTC.